The 7 T cell receptor beta chains presented below share a single source sample, sequenced in a study of beta chain features in type 1 diabetes. Isolated RNA was reverse transcribed in full, so expressed TCRB transcripts were sequenced. TCRdb's copy holds only in-frame clones and misses some; the assay was immunoSEQ multiplex PCR. In the table there are 600,000 to 750,000 clones, approximately 13% of which are singletons. General study findings and limits: Significant though moderate, a shortening of TCRB CDR3s appeared in all four CD4+ subsets of Type 1 diabetes patients.

These receptors' antigens are unknown. What was sequenced was naive CD4+ T cells from blood. All receptors come from a man aged 25 to 40 with type 1 diabetes.

The CDR3 region is CASSVQWSGNTIYF. The CDR3 nucleotides are TGTGCCAGCAGCGTCCAGTGGTCTGGAAACACCATATATTTT. The chain combines TRBV9 with TRBJ1-3; D not resolved. Germline CDR1 and CDR2: SGDLS and YYNGEE. The CDR3 consists of 14 residues. V dropped 2 bases and J dropped 1 base, with 7 bases sitting between them.

The chain links TRBV7-2 to TRBJ2-7; 8 positions match TRBD1. The CDR3 length is 15 residues. The trim removed 6 bases at V and 0 bases at J, leaving 7 bases unmatched. Germline V lookup: CDR1 SGHTA, CDR2 FQGNSA. The CDR3 loop is CASRLRTGISYEQYF. DNA for the CDR3: TGTGCCAGCAGACTACGGACAGGGATCTCCTACGAGCAGTACTTC.

The chain recombines TRBV7-6 with TRBJ2-3, with TRBD1 identical over 10 bases. CDR1 and CDR2 from the germline V gene are SGHVS and FNYEAQ. This CDR3 contains 14 residues. With V trimmed by 5 bases and J by 3 bases, 2 bases remained unmatched. This chain's CDR3 is CASSPDRGTDTQYF. In DNA form, the CDR3 reads TGTGCCAGCAGCCCGGACAGGGGGACAGATACGCAGTATTTT.

The chain recombines TRBV28 with TRBJ2-7; D might be TRBD2 (5 bases). Trimming shortened V by 6 bases and J by 3 bases, and 9 bases separated the two germline ends. The germline V gene has CDR1 MDHEN and CDR2 SYDVKM. The CDR3 loop spans 12 amino acids. CDR3 DNA sequence: TGTGCCAGCAGGGACTTTTACTACGAGCAGTACTTC. This translates into CASRDFYYEQYF.

This clone appeared a few times. CDR3 sequence reads: CASSLVAAGEYNEQFF. CDR3 in DNA: TGTGCCAGCAGCTTAGTAGCAGCGGGGGAATACAATGAGCAGTTCTTC. The chain has TRBV7-2 and TRBJ2-1; the match to TRBD2 covers 8 bases. Germline CDR1 reads SGHTA; CDR2 reads FQGNSA. CDR3 length: 16 residues. J lost 4 bases, V lost 1 base, and 6 bases had no gene match.

This clone was counted a few times. J is TRBJ2-3 and V is TRBV5-1, with 9 positions matching TRBD2. In germline, CDR1 is SGHRS, CDR2 YFSETQ. CDR3 length: 15 residues. V shed 4 bases, J shed 3 bases, and the junction held 6 bases outside the gene matches. DNA of the CDR3: TGCGCCAGCAGCAGGGGACTAGCTGAAACAGATACGCAGTATTTT. The encoded protein is CASSRGLAETDTQYF.

This clone was observed a few times. The chain recombines TRBV11-1 with TRBJ1-6, with 7 bases fitting TRBD1. J was trimmed by 14 bases and V by 6 bases; bases with no gene match: 7. Per the germline V gene, CDR1 is SGHAT and CDR2 is FQDESV (reference sequence). This CDR3 is built from 12 residues. CDR3 DNA sequence: TGTGCCAGCAGGAGACAGGGTTTTGCCCTCCACTTT. Encoded protein: CASRRQGFALHF.